The rows below give T cell receptor beta chains drawn from one sample of a study of T cell responses to AZD1222 COVID-19 vaccine. Profiled with immunoSEQ multiplex PCR; TCRdb holds only in-frame clones, not every one. The table lists about 84,000 clones, around 85% of them singletons. Sequencing used peripheral blood, obtained 28 days after the second AZD1222 dose. These receptors all come from an adult who received the AZD1222 COVID-19 vaccine. CDR3s include the opening cysteine and the closing phenylalanine or tryptophan. D genes are given only for firm matches. The listing skips clone size in some rows; elsewhere it reads once, few, many or a size class.

J gene	V gene	D gene	clone size	CDR3 protein	CDR3 DNA
TRBJ2-7	TRBV3-1/TRBV3-2	TRBD2	NA	CASSPLAGGEIEQYF	TGTGCCAGCAGCCCCCTAGCGGGAGGCGAAATCGAGCAGTACTTC
TRBJ2-5	TRBV25-1	NA	NA	CASRRLSAPETQYF	TGTGCCAGCAGACGGTTGTCCGCCCCAGAGACCCAGTACTTC
TRBJ2-1	TRBV12-5	TRBD1	NA	CASGLTGYNEQFF	TGTGCTAGTGGCCTGACAGGGTACAATGAGCAGTTCTTC
TRBJ2-1	TRBV19	TRBD2	once	CASSISGISYNEQFF	TGTGCCAGTAGTATCAGCGGGATCTCCTACAATGAGCAGTTCTTC
TRBJ1-1	TRBV6-5	NA	NA	CASRFSIVDVEAFF	TGTGCCAGCAGGTTCTCCATTGTGGACGTCGAAGCTTTCTTT
TRBJ2-1	TRBV5-1	NA	once	CASRRDTASEQFF	TGCGCCAGCAGACGCGACACGGCCAGTGAGCAGTTCTTC
TRBJ2-1	TRBV11-3	NA	NA	CASSLEGGRYNEQFF	TGTGCCAGCAGCTTGGAGGGGGGCCGATACAATGAGCAGTTCTTC
TRBJ2-3	TRBV18	NA	NA	CASSPMGRTLTDTQYF	TGTGCCAGCTCACCAATGGGACGGACTCTCACAGATACGCAGTATTTT
TRBJ1-1	TRBV9	NA	NA	CASSEDIMNTEAFF	TGTGCCAGCAGCGAGGACATAATGAACACTGAAGCTTTCTTT
TRBJ2-2	TRBV12-3/TRBV12-4	NA	NA	CASRGHSGELFF	TGTGCCAGCAGGGGGCATAGCGGGGAGCTGTTTTTT
TRBJ2-1	TRBV19	NA	NA	CASSIRGSSYNEQFF	TGTGCCAGTAGTATACGGGGGAGCTCCTACAATGAGCAGTTCTTC
TRBJ1-2	TRBV28	NA	NA	CASINTKVGRVYGYTF	TGTGCCAGCATTAACACAAAGGTGGGACGCGTCTATGGCTACACCTTT
TRBJ2-1	TRBV10-3	NA	NA	CAISDPDHYNEQFF	TGTGCCATCAGTGATCCGGACCACTACAATGAGCAGTTCTTC
TRBJ2-7	TRBV6-2/TRBV6-3	NA	NA	CASSYPAAKIYEQYF	TGTGCCAGCAGTTACCCGGCAGCGAAGATCTACGAGCAGTACTTC